The T cell receptor (beta chain) under discussion was sequenced for a study of cytomegalovirus exposure and HLA in healthy donors. Study overall: Of roughly 400 genotyped donors, around 84% clustered with self-reported Caucasian donors. General study results and limits: Indistinguishable V segments such as TRBV6-2 and TRBV6-3 were excluded.

As concerns this clone: Its antigen is unknown.

Trimming removed 0 bases at V and 4 bases at J, with 12 bases between. The germline V gene encodes CDR1 LGHNA and CDR2 YSLEER. The CDR3 totals 15 residues. This PCR relied on a set of 60 Vbeta primers and 13 Jbeta primers. The assay was immunoSEQ multiplex PCR, and TCRdb's table has in-frame clones only and misses some. The table shows about 160,000 clones, with around 83% occurring only once. Healthy individuals who donated bone marrow served as the donors. Sequenced: PBMCs. The sequence was collected from a middle-aged man in good health and CMV-seropositive. The J gene is TRBJ2-5, the V gene TRBV4-3; weak D call: TRBD1 (6 bases). As DNA, the CDR3 is TGCGCCAGCAGCCAAGAGGGGGCTTTAGGAGAGACCCAGTACTTC. Its protein is CASSQEGALGETQYF.